This T cell receptor (beta chain) was obtained from a study of T-cell memory formation after mild COVID-19. Study-wide results and caveats: Most CD4+ clones that shrank were in CM and EM, while CD8+ ones turned up in EMRA. The study found balanced CD4/CD8 in clones contracting day 15 to 85 and a CD4+ lean in later expanders.

Of note for this clonotype: The antigen remains undetermined.

In TCRdb, the 5' RACE reads were re-called with MiXCR into one record per CDR3 protein. Altogether hundreds of thousands of distinct CDR3 sequences are present, more than 15% being singletons, with the ten largest covering about a fifth. The CDR3 totals 15 residues. The ends were cut back, 3 bases at V and 5 bases at J, with 11 bases in the middle. Germline lookup yields CDR1 MGHRA and CDR2 YSYEKL. The chain couples TRBV4-1 to TRBJ1-6; the D gene is possibly TRBD1 (6 bases). The sequence was collected from a man aged 18 to 30 who had mild COVID-19 (a few samples of this study predate the infection). Cell type and time point are not known. The specimen was PBMCs or a T cell subset sorted from them (not recorded which). CDR3 DNA: TGCGCCAGCAGCCAGAGGACAGCGGATAATTCACCCCTCCACTTT. It specifies CASSQRTADNSPLHF.